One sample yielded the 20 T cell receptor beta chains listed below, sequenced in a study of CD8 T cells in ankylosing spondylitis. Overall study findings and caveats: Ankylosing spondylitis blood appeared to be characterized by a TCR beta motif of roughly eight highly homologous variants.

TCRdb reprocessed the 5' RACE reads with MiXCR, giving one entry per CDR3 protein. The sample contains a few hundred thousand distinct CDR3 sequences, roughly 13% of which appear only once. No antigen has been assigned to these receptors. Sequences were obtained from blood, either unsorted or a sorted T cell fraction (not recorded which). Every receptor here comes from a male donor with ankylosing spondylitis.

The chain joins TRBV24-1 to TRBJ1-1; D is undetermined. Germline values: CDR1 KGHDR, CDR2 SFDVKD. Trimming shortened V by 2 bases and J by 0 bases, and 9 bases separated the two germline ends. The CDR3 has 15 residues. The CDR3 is CATSDSAGLNTEAFF. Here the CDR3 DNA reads TGTGCCACCAGTGATTCCGCGGGTCTGAACACTGAAGCTTTCTTT.

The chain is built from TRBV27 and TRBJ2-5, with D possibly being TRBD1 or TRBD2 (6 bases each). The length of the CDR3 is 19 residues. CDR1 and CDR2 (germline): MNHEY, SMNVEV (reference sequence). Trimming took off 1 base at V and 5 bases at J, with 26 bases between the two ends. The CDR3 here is CASSLFSTSQGWDSETQYF. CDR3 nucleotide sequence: TGTGCCAGCAGTTTATTCTCCACTTCACAGGGTTGGGACTCGGAGACCCAGTACTTC.

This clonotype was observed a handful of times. The DNA for the CDR3 is TGTGCCAGCAGTTTGATATTAGTGGACACTGAAGCTTTCTTT. Its protein is CASSLILVDTEAFF. The chain is built from TRBV12-3 or TRBV12-4 and TRBJ1-1; D gene ambiguous. This CDR3 is 14 amino acids long. With 3 bases removed from V and 3 bases from J, the gap between germline ends came to 11 bases.

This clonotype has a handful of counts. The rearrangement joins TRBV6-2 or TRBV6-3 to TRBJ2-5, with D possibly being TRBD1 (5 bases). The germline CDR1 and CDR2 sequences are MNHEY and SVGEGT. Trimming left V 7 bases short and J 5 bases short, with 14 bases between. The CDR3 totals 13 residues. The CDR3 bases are TGTGCCAGCAATTTGAGTGGGGCGGAGACCCAGTACTTC. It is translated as CASNLSGAETQYF.

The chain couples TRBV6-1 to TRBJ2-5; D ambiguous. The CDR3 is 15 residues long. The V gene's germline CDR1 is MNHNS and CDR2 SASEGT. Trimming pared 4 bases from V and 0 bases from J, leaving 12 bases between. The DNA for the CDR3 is TGTGCCAGCAGTGGCTCAATAGGGAACCAAGAGACCCAGTACTTC. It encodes CASSGSIGNQETQYF.

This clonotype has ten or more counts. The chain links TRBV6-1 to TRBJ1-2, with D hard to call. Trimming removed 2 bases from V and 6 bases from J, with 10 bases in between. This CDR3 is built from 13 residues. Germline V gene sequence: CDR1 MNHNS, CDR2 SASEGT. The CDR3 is CASSELGRNGYTF. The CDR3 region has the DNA TGTGCCAGCAGTGAACTGGGCAGGAATGGCTACACCTTC.

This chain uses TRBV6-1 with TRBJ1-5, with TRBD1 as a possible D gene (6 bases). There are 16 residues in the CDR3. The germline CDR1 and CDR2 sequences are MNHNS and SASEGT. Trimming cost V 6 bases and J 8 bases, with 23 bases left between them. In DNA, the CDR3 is TGTGCCAGCAGCATACAGGGAATTGTGAGCAAGAAGCCCCAGCATTTT. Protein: CASSIQGIVSKKPQHF.

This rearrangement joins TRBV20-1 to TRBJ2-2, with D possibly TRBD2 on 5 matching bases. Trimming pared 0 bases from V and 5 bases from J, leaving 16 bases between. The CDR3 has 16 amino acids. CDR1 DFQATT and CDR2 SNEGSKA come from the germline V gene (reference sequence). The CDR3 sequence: CSARESGPRGTGELFF. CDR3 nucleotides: TGCAGTGCTAGAGAGTCTGGGCCTAGAGGGACCGGGGAGCTGTTTTTT.

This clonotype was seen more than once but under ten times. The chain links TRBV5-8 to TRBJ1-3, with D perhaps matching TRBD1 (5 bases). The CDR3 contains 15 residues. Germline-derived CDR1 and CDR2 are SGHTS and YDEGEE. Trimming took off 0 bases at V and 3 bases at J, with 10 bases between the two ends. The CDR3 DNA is TGTGCCAGCAGCTTGGGGGGGACTATTGGAAACACCATATATTTT. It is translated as CASSLGGTIGNTIYF. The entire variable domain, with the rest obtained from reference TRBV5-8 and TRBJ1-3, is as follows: EAGVTQSPTHLIKTRGQQATLRCSPISGHTSVYWYQQALGLGLQFLLWYDEGEERNRGNFPPRFSGRQFPNYSSELNVNALELEDSALYLCASSLGGTIGNTIYFGEGSWLTVV.

For the CDR3, the DNA is TGTGCCATCGCGGAAAAACTAGATAACAATGAGCAGTTCTTC. Its translation is CAIAEKLDNNEQFF. This chain joins TRBV10-3 and TRBJ2-1; D might be TRBD2 (5 bases). Trimming left V 8 bases short and J 5 bases short, with 16 bases between. Germline V gene sequence: CDR1 ENHRY, CDR2 SYGVKD. The CDR3 length is 14 residues.

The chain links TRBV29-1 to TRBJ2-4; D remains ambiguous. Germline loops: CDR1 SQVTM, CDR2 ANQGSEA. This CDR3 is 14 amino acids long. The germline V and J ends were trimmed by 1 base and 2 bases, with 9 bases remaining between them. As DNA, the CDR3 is TGCAGCGTTGAAGTTGGGGATACCAAAAACATTCAGTACTTC. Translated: CSVEVGDTKNIQYF. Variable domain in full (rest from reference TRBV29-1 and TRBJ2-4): SAVISQKPSRDICQRGTSLTIQCQVDSQVTMMFWYRQQPGQSLTLIATANQGSEATYESGFVIDKFPISRPNLTFSTLTVSNMSPEDSSIYLCSVEVGDTKNIQYFGAGTRLSVL.

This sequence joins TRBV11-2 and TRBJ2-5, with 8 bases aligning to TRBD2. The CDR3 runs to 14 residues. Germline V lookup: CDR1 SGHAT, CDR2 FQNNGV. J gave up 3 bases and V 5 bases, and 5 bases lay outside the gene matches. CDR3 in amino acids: CASSRGTREETQYF. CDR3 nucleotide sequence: TGTGCCAGCAGCCGTGGGACTAGGGAAGAGACCCAGTACTTC.

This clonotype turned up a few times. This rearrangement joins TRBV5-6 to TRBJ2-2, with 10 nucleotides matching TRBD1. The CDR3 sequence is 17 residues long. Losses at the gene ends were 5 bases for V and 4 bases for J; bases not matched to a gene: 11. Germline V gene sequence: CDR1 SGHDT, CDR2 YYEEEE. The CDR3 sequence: CASSLRPGQGFTGELFF. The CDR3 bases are TGTGCCAGCAGTTTACGACCGGGACAGGGGTTCACCGGGGAGCTGTTTTTT.

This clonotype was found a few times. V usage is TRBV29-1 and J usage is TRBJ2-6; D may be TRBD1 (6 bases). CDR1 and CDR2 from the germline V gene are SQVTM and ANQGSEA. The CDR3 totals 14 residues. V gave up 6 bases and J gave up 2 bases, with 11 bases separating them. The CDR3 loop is CSVQTGPGANVLTF. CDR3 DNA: TGCAGCGTCCAAACAGGGCCTGGGGCCAACGTCCTGACTTTC.

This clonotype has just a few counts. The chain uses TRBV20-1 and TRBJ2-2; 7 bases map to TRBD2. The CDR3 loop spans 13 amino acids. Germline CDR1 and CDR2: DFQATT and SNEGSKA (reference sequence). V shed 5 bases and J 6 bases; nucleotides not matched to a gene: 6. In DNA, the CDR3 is TGCAGTGCTGCAAGCGGGGCGTCCGGGGAGCTGTTTTTT. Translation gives CSAASGASGELFF.

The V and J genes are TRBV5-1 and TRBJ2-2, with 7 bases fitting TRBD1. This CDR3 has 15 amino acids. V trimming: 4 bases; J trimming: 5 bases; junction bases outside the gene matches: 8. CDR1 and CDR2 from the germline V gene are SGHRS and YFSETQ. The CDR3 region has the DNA TGCGCCAGCAGCCGGCGGACAGGAAGTACCGGGGAGCTGTTTTTT. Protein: CASSRRTGSTGELFF.

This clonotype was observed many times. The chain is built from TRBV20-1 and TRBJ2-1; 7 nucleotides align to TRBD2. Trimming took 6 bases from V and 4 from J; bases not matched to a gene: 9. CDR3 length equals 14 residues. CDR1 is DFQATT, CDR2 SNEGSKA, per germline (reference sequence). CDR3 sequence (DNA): TGCAGTGCGCCGGGACTACACATTTACAATGAGCAGTTCTTC. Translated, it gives CSAPGLHIYNEQFF.

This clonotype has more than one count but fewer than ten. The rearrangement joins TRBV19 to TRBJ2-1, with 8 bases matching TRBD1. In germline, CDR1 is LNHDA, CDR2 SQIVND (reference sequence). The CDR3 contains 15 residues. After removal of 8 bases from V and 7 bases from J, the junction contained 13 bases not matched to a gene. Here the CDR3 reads CASRQRTGRDNEQFF. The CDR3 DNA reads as TGTGCCAGTCGGCAACGGACAGGGCGGGATAATGAGCAGTTCTTC.

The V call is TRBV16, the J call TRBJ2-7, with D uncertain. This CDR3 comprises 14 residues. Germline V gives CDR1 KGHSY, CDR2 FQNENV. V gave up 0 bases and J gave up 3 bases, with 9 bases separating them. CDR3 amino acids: CASSQSVGFYEQYF. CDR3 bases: TGTGCCAGCAGCCAATCGGTCGGTTTCTACGAGCAGTACTTC.

The DNA of the CDR3 is TGTGCCAGCAGCCCCATTTCTGGGAGTAGCCCCGGGGAGCTGTTTTTT. It yields the protein CASSPISGSSPGELFF. This rearrangement joins TRBV25-1 to TRBJ2-2; D may be TRBD2 (5 bases). Trimming removed 6 bases at V and 6 bases at J, with 20 bases between. The germline V gene encodes CDR1 MGHDK and CDR2 SYGVNS. CDR3 length: 16 residues.